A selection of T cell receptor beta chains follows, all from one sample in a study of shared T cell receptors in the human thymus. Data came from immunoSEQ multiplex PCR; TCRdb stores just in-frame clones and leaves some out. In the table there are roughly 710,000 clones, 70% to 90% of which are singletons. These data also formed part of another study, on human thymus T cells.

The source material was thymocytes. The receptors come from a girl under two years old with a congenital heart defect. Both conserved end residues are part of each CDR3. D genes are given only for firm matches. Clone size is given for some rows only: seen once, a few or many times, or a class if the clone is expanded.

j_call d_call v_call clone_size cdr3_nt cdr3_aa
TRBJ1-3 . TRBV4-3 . TGCGCCAGCAGCCAAGAGCAAGGGACTCCGGGAGCTCTCGGAAACACCATATATTTT CASSQEQGTPGALGNTIYF
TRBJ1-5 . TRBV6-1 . TGTGCCAGCAGTGAAGTTTATGAGGTGGGTCAGCCCCAGCATTTT CASSEVYEVGQPQHF
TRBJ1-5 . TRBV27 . TGTGCCAGCAGTTCCCACAGGGAGTCTAGCAATCAGCCCCAGCATTTT CASSSHRESSNQPQHF
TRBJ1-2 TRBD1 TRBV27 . TGTGCCAGCAGTTCCCCGGGACAGAACATTTATGGCTACACCTTC CASSSPGQNIYGYTF
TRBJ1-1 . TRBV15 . TGTGCCACCAGCAGAGACGTAACAGGGATAGGTAGGGGCACTGAAGCTTTCTTT CATSRDVTGIGRGTEAFF
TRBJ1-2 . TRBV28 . TGTGCCAGCAGCCTACAGGGTTCTGGCTACACCTTC CASSLQGSGYTF
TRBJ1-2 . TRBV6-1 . TGTGCCAGCAGACGTTCCAGGGTTGGCTACACCTTC CASRRSRVGYTF
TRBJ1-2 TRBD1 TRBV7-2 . TGTGCCAGCAGCGCAAGGACAGGGAGAGCTGGCGATGGCTACACCTTC CASSARTGRAGDGYTF
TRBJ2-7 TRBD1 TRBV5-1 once TGCGCCAGCAGCCTCGGGACCGGGACAGGGGTCCACGAGCAGTACTTC CASSLGTGTGVHEQYF
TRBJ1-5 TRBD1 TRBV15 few TGTGCCACCAGCAAGGGGACCGGGTTGACAGGGTGGCAGCCCCAGCATTTT CATSKGTGLTGWQPQHF
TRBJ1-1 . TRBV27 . TGTGCCAGCAGTCGTCGGACACCGAACACTGAAGCTTTCTTT CASSRRTPNTEAFF
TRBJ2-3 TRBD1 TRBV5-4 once TGTGCCAGCAGCTTCCACCGGGACAGGGGGGAAGATACGCAGTATTTT CASSFHRDRGEDTQYF
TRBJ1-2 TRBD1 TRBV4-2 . TGTGCCAGCAGAGACAGGGACGATGGCTACACCTTC CASRDRDDGYTF
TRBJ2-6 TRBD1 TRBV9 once TGTGCCAGCAGCGCGCCCCGGGACAGGGAGGGGAGTGGGGCCAACGTCCTGACTTTC CASSAPRDREGSGANVLTF
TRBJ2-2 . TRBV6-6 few TGTGCCAGCAGTTACGGCCGGACAGCTTCTACCGGGGAGCTGTTTTTT CASSYGRTASTGELFF
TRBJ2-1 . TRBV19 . TGTGCCAGTAGTATTGAAGCTAGCTCCTACAATGAGCAGTTCTTC CASSIEASSYNEQFF
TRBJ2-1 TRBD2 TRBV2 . TGTGCCAGCAGTCTCCCTAGCGGGGGGGGTTACAATGAGCAGTTCTTC CASSLPSGGGYNEQFF
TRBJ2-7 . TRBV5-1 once TGCGCCAGCAGCTCGGGTCGGACTCTCAACTCGTCCCGGGTCTTGAAGCTCGAGCAGTACTTC CASSSGRTLNSSRVLKLEQYF
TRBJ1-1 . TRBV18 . TGTGCCAGCTCACCACATTGGGCAGGGGTGACTGAAGCTTTCTTT CASSPHWAGVTEAFF
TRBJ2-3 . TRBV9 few TGTGCCAGCAGCGCTTCCCTGGGGGGAGATACGCAGTATTTT CASSASLGGDTQYF
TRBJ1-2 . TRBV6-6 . TGTGCCAGCAGTCAAACTCCCCCCTATGGCTACACCTTC CASSQTPPYGYTF
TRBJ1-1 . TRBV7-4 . TGTGCCAGCAGCTTAGGACAAACGAACACTGAAGCTTTCTTT CASSLGQTNTEAFF
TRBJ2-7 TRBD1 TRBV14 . TGTGCCAGCAGCAAAGATCCGACAGGGGTCCTACCCTTTGAGCAGTACTTC CASSKDPTGVLPFEQYF